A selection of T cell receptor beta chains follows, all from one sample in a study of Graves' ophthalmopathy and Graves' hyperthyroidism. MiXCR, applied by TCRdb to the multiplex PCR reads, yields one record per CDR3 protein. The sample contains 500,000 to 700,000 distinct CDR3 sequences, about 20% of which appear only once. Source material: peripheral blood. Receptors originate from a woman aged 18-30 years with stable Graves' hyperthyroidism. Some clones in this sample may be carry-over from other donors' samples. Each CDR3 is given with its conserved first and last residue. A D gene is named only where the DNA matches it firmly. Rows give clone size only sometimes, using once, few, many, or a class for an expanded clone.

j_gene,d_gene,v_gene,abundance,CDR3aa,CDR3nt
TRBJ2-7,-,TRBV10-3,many,CAISDVNRVPYEQYF,TGTGCCATCAGTGACGTCAACAGGGTACCCTACGAGCAGTACTTC
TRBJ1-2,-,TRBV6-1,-,CASSAQLGANYGYTF,TGTGCCAGCAGTGCGCAACTAGGGGCTAACTATGGCTACACCTTC
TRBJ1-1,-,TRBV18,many,CASSPEWGNMDFF,TGTGCCAGCTCACCGGAATGGGGGAATATGGATTTCTTT
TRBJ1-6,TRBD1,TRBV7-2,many,CASSDRTNSPLHF,TGTGCCAGCTCGGACAGGACCAATTCACCCCTCCACTTT
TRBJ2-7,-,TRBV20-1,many,CSARDLVSSYEQYF,TGCAGTGCTAGAGATCTCGTAAGCTCCTACGAGCAGTACTTC
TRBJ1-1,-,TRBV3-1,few,CASSQVAGDGEAFF,TGTGCCAGCAGCCAAGTCGCGGGCGATGGTGAAGCTTTCTTT
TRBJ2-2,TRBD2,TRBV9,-,CASSVGRAPDAGELFF,TGTGCCAGCAGCGTTGGGAGGGCCCCCGACGCCGGGGAGCTGTTTTTT
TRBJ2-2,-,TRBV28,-,CASSFHESVAGELFF,TGTGCCAGCAGTTTCCATGAAAGTGTTGCCGGGGAGCTGTTTTTT
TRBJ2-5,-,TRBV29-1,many,CSVEYARQRETQYF,TGCAGCGTTGAGTATGCTAGGCAGAGGGAGACCCAGTACTTC
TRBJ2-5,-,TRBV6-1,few,CASSPAGSNEETQYF,TGTGCCAGCAGTCCCGCCGGGAGTAACGAGGAGACCCAGTACTTC
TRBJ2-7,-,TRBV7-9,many,CASSLASEHEQYF,TGTGCCAGCAGCTTAGCGAGCGAGCACGAGCAGTACTTC
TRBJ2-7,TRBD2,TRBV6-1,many,CASRRGNHYEQYF,TGTGCCAGCAGGCGGGGGAACCACTACGAGCAGTACTTC
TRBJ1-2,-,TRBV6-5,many,CASSSRGGDYGYTF,TGTGCCAGCAGCTCCAGGGGAGGGGACTATGGCTACACCTTC
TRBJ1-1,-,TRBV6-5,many,CASMGGLGAFF,TGTGCCAGCATGGGAGGTTTAGGAGCTTTCTTT
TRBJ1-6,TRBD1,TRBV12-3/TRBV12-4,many,CASRRDRGDSPLHF,TGTGCCAGCAGGCGGGACAGGGGTGATTCACCCCTCCACTTT
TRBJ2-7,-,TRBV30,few,CAWSVGSAYEQYF,TGTGCCTGGAGTGTCGGCAGCGCCTACGAGCAGTACTTC
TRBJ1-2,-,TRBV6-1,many,CASSRRTITNYGYTF,TGTGCCAGCAGTCGACGAACTATTACTAACTATGGCTACACCTTC
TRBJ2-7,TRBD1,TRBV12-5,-,CASGRSGTGGYEQYF,TGTGCTAGTGGGAGATCCGGGACAGGGGGTTACGAGCAGTACTTC
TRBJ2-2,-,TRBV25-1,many,CASSEKGVRGQANTGELFF,TGTGCCAGCAGTGAGAAAGGGGTTAGAGGGCAAGCGAACACCGGGGAGCTGTTTTTT
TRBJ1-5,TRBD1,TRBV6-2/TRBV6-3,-,CARNRGHQPQHF,TGTGCCCGCAACAGGGGGCATCAGCCCCAGCATTTT
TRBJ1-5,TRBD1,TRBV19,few,CARKPETGGDSNQPQHF,TGTGCCAGGAAGCCCGAGACAGGGGGTGATAGCAATCAGCCCCAGCATTTT
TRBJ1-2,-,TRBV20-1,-,CSAAGQAPRYGYTF,TGCAGTGCTGCCGGTCAGGCCCCCCGCTATGGCTACACCTTC
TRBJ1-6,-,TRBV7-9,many,CASSPQLSLINSPLHF,TGTGCCAGCAGCCCCCAGTTGTCTCTCATAAATTCACCCCTCCACTTT
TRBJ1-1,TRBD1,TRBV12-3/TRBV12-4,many,CASSDYRGLNTEAFF,TGTGCCAGCAGTGACTACAGGGGGCTGAACACTGAAGCTTTCTTT
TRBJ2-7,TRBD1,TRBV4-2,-,CASSQGQGITTTSYEQYF,TGTGCCAGCAGCCAAGGACAGGGAATCACTACTACTTCCTACGAGCAGTACTTC
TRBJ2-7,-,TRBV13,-,CASSLRITCEQYF,TGTGCCAGCAGCTTGCGAATTACCTGCGAGCAGTACTTC
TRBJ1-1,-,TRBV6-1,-,CASSEEVVQLVDAFF,TGTGCCAGCAGTGAAGAGGTCGTACAACTTGTTGATGCTTTCTTT
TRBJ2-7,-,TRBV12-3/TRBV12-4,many,CASSSGPLEQYF,TGTGCCAGCAGTTCGGGGCCTCTCGAGCAGTACTTC
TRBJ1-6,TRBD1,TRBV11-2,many,CASSRGQGSGSPLHF,TGTGCCAGCAGCCGAGGACAGGGAAGTGGTTCACCCCTCCACTTT
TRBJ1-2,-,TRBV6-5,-,CASSSPGNYGYTF,TGTGCCAGCAGTTCCCCAGGCAACTATGGCTACACCTTC
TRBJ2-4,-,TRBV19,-,CASTTQRAGRNIKYF,TGTGCCAGTACCACCCAACGGGCAGGGCGGAACATTAAGTACTTC
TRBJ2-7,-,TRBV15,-,CATSRGSGSEQYF,TGTGCCACCAGCAGAGGGTCTGGAAGCGAGCAGTACTTC
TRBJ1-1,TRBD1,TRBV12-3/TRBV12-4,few,CASSGTGGFMNTEAFF,TGTGCCAGCAGTGGGACAGGGGGATTCATGAACACTGAAGCTTTCTTT
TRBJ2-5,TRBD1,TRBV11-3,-,CASSHLTGRETQYF,TGTGCCAGCAGCCACTTGACAGGGCGGGAGACCCAGTACTTC
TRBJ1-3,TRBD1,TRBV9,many,CASSGGTGGNTIYF,TGTGCCAGCAGCGGAGGGACAGGGGGAAACACCATATATTTT
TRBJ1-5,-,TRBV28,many,CASLEGGFGSNQPQHF,TGTGCCAGCCTCGAGGGGGGGTTTGGCAGCAATCAGCCCCAGCATTTT
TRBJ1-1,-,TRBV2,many,CASNKEGTEAFF,TGTGCCAGCAACAAGGAGGGCACTGAAGCTTTCTTT
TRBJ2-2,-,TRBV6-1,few,CASSWQGRAGELFF,TGTGCCAGCAGCTGGCAGGGGAGGGCCGGGGAGCTGTTTTTT
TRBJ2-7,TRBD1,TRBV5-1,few,CASSPGTEESEQYF,TGCGCCAGCAGCCCCGGGACAGAGGAGAGCGAGCAGTACTTC
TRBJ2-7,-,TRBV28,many,CASSLWQTGGEQYF,TGTGCCAGCAGTTTATGGCAGACAGGCGGCGAGCAGTACTTC
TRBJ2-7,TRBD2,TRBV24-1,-,CATSTQRGSTYEQYF,TGTGCCACCAGCACTCAGCGGGGTAGCACCTACGAGCAGTACTTC